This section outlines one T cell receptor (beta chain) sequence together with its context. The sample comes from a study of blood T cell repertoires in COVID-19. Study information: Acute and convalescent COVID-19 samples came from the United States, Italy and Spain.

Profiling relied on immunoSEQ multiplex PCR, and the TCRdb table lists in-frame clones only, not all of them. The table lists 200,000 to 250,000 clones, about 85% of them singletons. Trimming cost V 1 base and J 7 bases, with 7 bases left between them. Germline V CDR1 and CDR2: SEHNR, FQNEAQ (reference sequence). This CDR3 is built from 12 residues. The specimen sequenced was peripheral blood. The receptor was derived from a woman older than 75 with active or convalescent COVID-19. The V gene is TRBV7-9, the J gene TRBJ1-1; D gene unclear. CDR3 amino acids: CASSLVGIEAFF. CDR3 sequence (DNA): TGTGCCAGCAGCTTAGTTGGCATTGAAGCTTTCTTT.